This T cell receptor (beta chain) was identified in a study of beta chain features in type 1 diabetes. The study, taken as a whole, reports: Shorter TCRB CDR3s, moderately but significantly so, marked every one of the four CD4+ subsets in Type 1 diabetes patients. The study found fewer insertions and more deletions at VDJ junctions in type 1 diabetes patients.

This clone has just a few counts. Its antigen is currently unknown. Expressed TCRB transcripts were sequenced because the isolated RNA had all been reverse transcribed beforehand. Sequenced by immunoSEQ multiplex PCR; TCRdb stores in-frame clones only, minus some. The sample has about 250,000 clones, 13% to 15% seen once. Per germline, CDR1 SGDLS and CDR2 YYNGEE. Trimming stripped 0 bases from V and 2 bases from J, with 12 bases between. This CDR3 is 15 amino acids long. This receptor was identified in a woman aged 40 to 55 in good health. Specimen: naive CD4+ T cells from blood. The chain links TRBV9 to TRBJ2-7; D might be TRBD2 (6 bases). The CDR3: CASSVGGGPTYEQYF. The CDR3 region has the DNA TGTGCCAGCAGCGTAGGAGGAGGGCCAACCTACGAGCAGTACTTC.